This is a list of T cell receptor beta chains from one sample in a study of blood T cell repertoires in COVID-19. Some clones are missing from TCRdb's copy, which holds only in-frame ones; the method was immunoSEQ multiplex PCR. Among just over 250,000 clones listed, approximately 92% were seen once. Input material: peripheral blood. These receptor sequences come from a person aged 18 to 29 with COVID-19, enrolled during active disease. The CDR3 runs from the conserved cysteine through the conserved F or W. D genes are given only for firm matches. Clone sizes are given selectively: once, few, many, or a class where the clone is expanded.

J	length	V	D	size	CDR3	DNA
TRBJ2-5	14	TRBV4-2	TRBD1	-	CASSQTGMVETQYF	TGTGCCAGCAGCCAGACAGGGATGGTCGAGACCCAGTACTTC
TRBJ2-1	17	TRBV27	-	-	CASSLWPDRPAYNEQFF	TGTGCCAGCAGTTTATGGCCAGACAGGCCGGCCTACAATGAGCAGTTCTTC
TRBJ2-7	12	TRBV5-1	-	-	CASSPSSYEQYF	TGCGCCAGCAGCCCGAGCTCCTACGAGCAGTACTTC
TRBJ2-7	13	TRBV11-2	-	-	CASSRRQGLEQYF	TGTGCCAGCAGCCGAAGGCAGGGACTCGAGCAGTACTTC
TRBJ1-2	12	TRBV28	-	-	CASSYTTYGYTF	TGTGCCAGCAGCTACACTACATATGGCTACACCTTC
TRBJ2-1	21	TRBV14	TRBD2	once	CASSQTDGGSGRTLAYNEQFF	TGTGCCAGCAGCCAAACCGACGGGGGTAGCGGGCGGACGTTGGCCTACAATGAGCAGTTCTTC
TRBJ2-1	10	TRBV20-1	-	-	CSAYVYEQFF	TGCAGTGCCTATGTCTATGAGCAGTTCTTC
TRBJ1-3	16	TRBV28	TRBD1	few	CASTLGYRGSGNTIYF	TGTGCCAGCACCCTAGGGTACAGGGGTTCTGGAAACACCATATATTTT
TRBJ2-7	14	TRBV19	-	-	CASTRDSISYEQYF	TGTGCCAGTACCCGGGACTCGATCTCCTACGAGCAGTACTTC
TRBJ1-5	16	TRBV29-1	-	-	CSVGGGTGVSNQPQHF	TGCAGCGTTGGGGGGGGGACGGGCGTTAGCAATCAGCCCCAGCATTTT
TRBJ2-3	13	TRBV10-1	TRBD1	few	CASSASGTGTQYF	TGCGCCAGCAGTGCATCGGGGACAGGTACGCAGTATTTT
TRBJ2-7	13	TRBV6-1	-	-	CASSSNTYYEQYF	TGTGCCAGCAGTTCGAATACTTATTACGAGCAGTACTTC
TRBJ2-7	16	TRBV27	TRBD2	-	CASSPLSGRDRDEQYF	TGTGCCAGCAGTCCCCTTAGCGGGAGGGATAGGGACGAGCAGTACTTC
TRBJ2-6	17	TRBV5-1	TRBD2	-	CASAGTSGLSGANVLTF	TGCGCCAGCGCCGGGACTAGCGGCCTCTCTGGGGCCAACGTCCTGACTTTC
TRBJ2-1	14	TRBV15	-	-	CATSPRAGVDEQFF	TGTGCCACCAGCCCCCGAGCGGGTGTTGATGAGCAGTTCTTC
TRBJ2-5	15	TRBV18	TRBD1	-	CASSPSWDRRETQYF	TGTGCCAGCTCACCATCATGGGACAGGCGAGAGACCCAGTACTTC
TRBJ2-7	14	TRBV25-1	-	-	CASSDPEGPYEQYF	TGTGCCAGCAGTGACCCAGAGGGTCCCTACGAGCAGTACTTC
TRBJ1-5	15	TRBV3-1/TRBV3-2	-	once	CASSQGVPPNQPQHF	TGTGCCAGCAGCCAAGGAGTGCCACCCAATCAGCCCCAGCATTTT
TRBJ1-3	12	TRBV25-1	-	-	CASSLGTGTIYF	TGTGCCAGCAGTTTGGGTACAGGGACCATATATTTT
TRBJ1-1	14	TRBV2	-	-	CASSEPPQGTEAFF	TGTGCCAGCAGTGAACCCCCTCAGGGAACTGAAGCTTTCTTT
TRBJ2-1	16	TRBV9	TRBD2	-	CASSPPHEGTSGSLFF	TGTGCCAGCAGCCCTCCACACGAGGGGACTAGCGGGAGTCTGTTCTTC
TRBJ2-6	18	TRBV24-1	TRBD1	-	CATSDSTGSSSGANVLTF	TGTGCCACCAGTGATTCGACAGGGTCCTCCTCTGGGGCCAACGTCCTGACTTTC
TRBJ2-7	12	TRBV7-2	TRBD2	-	CASSLEGGGRAF	TGTGCCAGCAGCTTAGAAGGCGGAGGGAGGGCCTTC
TRBJ2-7	13	TRBV6-2/TRBV6-3	-	-	CASSLGVPYEQYF	TGTGCCAGCAGTTTAGGGGTTCCCTACGAGCAGTACTTC
TRBJ1-2	13	TRBV6-4	-	few	CASSEDTNYGYTF	TGTGCCAGCAGTGAGGACACTAACTATGGCTACACCTTC
TRBJ2-1	13	TRBV15	TRBD2	-	CATSRTSGNEQFF	TGTGCCACCAGCAGGACTAGCGGCAATGAGCAGTTCTTC
TRBJ2-1	18	TRBV25-1	TRBD2	-	CASSHGPSGKGSYNEQFF	TGTGCCAGCAGTCACGGTCCTAGCGGGAAGGGTTCCTACAATGAGCAGTTCTTC
TRBJ1-6	11	TRBV28	-	-	CASSRNSPLHF	TGTGCCAGCAGCCGGAATTCACCCCTCCACTTT
TRBJ1-5	16	TRBV2	TRBD1	-	CASSEDIGQGNQPQHF	TGTGCCAGCAGTGAAGATATAGGACAGGGCAATCAGCCCCAGCATTTT
TRBJ1-1	13	TRBV7-7	-	-	CASSSDRNTEAFF	TGTGCCAGCAGCTCGGACAGGAACACTGAAGCTTTCTTT
TRBJ1-4	16	TRBV7-6	-	once	CASSQRAQTTNEKLFF	TGTGCCAGCAGCCAGAGGGCGCAGACAACTAATGAAAAACTGTTTTTT
TRBJ2-1	16	TRBV24-1	TRBD1	-	CATSDPTGGDYNEQFF	TGTGCCACCAGTGACCCCACAGGGGGCGACTACAATGAGCAGTTCTTC
TRBJ1-1	12	TRBV11-2	-	-	CASSLVNPEAFF	TGTGCCAGCAGCTTAGTCAATCCTGAAGCTTTCTTT
TRBJ1-2	13	TRBV12-3/TRBV12-4	TRBD1	-	CASSATGGIGYTF	TGTGCCAGCAGTGCAACAGGGGGTATAGGCTACACCTTC
TRBJ1-2	15	TRBV19	-	once	CASQLTLLPTGGYTF	TGTGCCAGTCAACTAACACTACTGCCTACGGGTGGCTACACCTTC
TRBJ2-7	15	TRBV6-5	TRBD1	-	CASSYSGQGVGEQYF	TGTGCCAGCAGTTACTCGGGACAGGGGGTAGGCGAGCAGTACTTC
TRBJ2-2	15	TRBV5-1	-	-	CASRMRDTLTGELFF	TGCGCCAGCAGGATGAGGGACACTCTCACCGGGGAGCTGTTTTTT
TRBJ1-2	15	TRBV6-5	-	-	CASTMAATKNYGYTF	TGTGCCAGTACGATGGCAGCGACCAAAAACTATGGCTACACCTTC